The 5 T cell receptor beta chains reported below all come from one sample, sequenced in a study of beta chain features in type 1 diabetes. Findings and caveats of the study: In every one of the four CD4+ subsets, TCRB CDR3s were moderately but significantly shorter in Type 1 diabetes patients.

Reverse transcribing all isolated RNA meant expressed TCRB transcripts were sequenced. Sequencing used immunoSEQ multiplex PCR; TCRdb keeps in-frame clones, though not all of them. The table includes around 56,000 clones, 52% detected once. The antigens of these receptors remain unknown. Sequenced input: Tregs from blood. The receptors come from a middle-aged woman with type 1 diabetes.

This clone came up a few times. One end of the junction varies from germline; a read error may be responsible. J is TRBJ1-4 and V is TRBV23-1, with 7 bases identical to TRBD1. TRBV23-1 is sorted into the ORF group, with uncertain function. The CDR3 sequence is 14 residues long. The CDR3 bases are TGCGCCAGCAGTCCACAGGGGACTAGTGAAAAACTGTTTTTT. Translation: CASSPQGTSEKLFF.

The rearrangement joins TRBV5-1 to TRBJ2-1; 10 bases map to TRBD2. CDR3 length: 16 amino acids. With 4 bases clipped from V and 6 bases from J, the junction kept 10 bases outside the gene matches. From germline, CDR1 is SGHRS and CDR2 YFSETQ. CDR3 in amino acids: CASSGLAGGFGNEQFF. CDR3 sequence (DNA): TGCGCCAGCAGCGGATTAGCGGGAGGCTTTGGCAATGAGCAGTTCTTC.

The chain is built from TRBV4-3 and TRBJ2-2; tentatively, D is TRBD2 (6 bases). V lost 8 bases, J lost 1 base, and 8 bases lay in between. The CDR3 runs to 13 residues. The germline gives CDR1 LGHNA, CDR2 YSLEER. The CDR3 reads CASGTLNTGELFF. CDR3 DNA sequence: TGCGCCAGCGGGACTTTGAACACCGGGGAGCTGTTTTTT.

This clone was recorded a few times. The V gene is TRBV5-6, the J gene TRBJ1-5; unclear D gene. V lost 0 bases, J lost 0 bases, and 4 bases lay in between. The CDR3 length is 14 residues. CDR1 SGHDT and CDR2 YYEEEE come from the germline V gene. CDR3 DNA sequence: TGTGCCAGCAGCTTGGGTTATAGCAATCAGCCCCAGCATTTT. It specifies CASSLGYSNQPQHF.

The chain carries TRBV10-3 and TRBJ2-7; TRBD2 matches at 9 bases. The germline gives CDR1 ENHRY, CDR2 SYGVKD. Trimming removed 3 bases from V and 2 bases from J; junction bases left unmatched: 5. The CDR3 has 15 amino acids. The CDR3 nucleotides read TGTGCCATCAGTGATTCTAGCGGGGTTCCCTACGAGCAGTACTTC. It yields the protein CAISDSSGVPYEQYF.